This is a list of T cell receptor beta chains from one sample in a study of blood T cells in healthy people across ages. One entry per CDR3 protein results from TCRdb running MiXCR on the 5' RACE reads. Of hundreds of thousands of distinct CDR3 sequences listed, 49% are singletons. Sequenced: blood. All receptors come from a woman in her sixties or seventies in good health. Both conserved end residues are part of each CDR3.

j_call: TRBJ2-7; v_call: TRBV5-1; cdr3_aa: CASSEGDGEQYF
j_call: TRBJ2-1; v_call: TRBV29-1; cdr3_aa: CSVEKSAAYKEQFF
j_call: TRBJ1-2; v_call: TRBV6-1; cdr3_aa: CASTLGSWNTF
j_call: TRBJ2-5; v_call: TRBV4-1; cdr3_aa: CASSHWTGEQEAQYF
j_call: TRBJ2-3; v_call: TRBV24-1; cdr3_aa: CATSDSTSGRLTDTQYF
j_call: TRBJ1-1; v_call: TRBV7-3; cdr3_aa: CASSLQAGTGDTEAFF
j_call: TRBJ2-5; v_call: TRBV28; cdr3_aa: CASSSQGAGLATQYF
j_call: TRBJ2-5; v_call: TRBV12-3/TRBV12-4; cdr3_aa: CASSFALAGTETQYF
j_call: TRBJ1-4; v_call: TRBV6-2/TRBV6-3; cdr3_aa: CASSPGQHINEKLFF
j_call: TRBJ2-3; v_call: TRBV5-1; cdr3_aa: CASSAWDDTQYF
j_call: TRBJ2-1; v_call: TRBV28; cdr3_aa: CASSSPGTGEFF
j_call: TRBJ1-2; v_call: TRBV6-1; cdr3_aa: CASSEAGGYGYTF
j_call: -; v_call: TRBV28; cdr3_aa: CASSLGGGAGRNEQYF
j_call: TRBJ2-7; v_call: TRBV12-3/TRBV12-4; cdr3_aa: CASSLGGKRTYEQYF
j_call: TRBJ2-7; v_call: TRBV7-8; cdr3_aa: CASSPTHYEQYF
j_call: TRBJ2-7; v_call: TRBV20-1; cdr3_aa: CSASPLAGGDEQYF
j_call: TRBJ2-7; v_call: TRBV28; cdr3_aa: CASSPSTGKQYF
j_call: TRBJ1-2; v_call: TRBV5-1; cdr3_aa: CASSQEGNYGYTF
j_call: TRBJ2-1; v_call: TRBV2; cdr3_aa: CASGNLAGGYNEQFF
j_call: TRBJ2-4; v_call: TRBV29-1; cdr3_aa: CSVAGQGAKNIQYF
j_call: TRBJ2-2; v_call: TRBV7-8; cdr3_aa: CASSHGQGAGELFF
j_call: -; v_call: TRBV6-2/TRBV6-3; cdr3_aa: CASSPPGTRYEQYF
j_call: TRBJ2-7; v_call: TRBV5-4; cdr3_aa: CASSPGQDTRTYEQYF
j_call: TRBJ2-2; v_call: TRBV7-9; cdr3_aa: CASSLTGGNTGELFF
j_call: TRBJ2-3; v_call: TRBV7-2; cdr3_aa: CASSVERSDTQYF
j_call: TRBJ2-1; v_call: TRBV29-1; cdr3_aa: CRVEGASYNEQFF
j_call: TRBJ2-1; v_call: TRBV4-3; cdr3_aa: CASSRSGARETYNEQFF
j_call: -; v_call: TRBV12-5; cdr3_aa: CASGVVPGVNEQYF
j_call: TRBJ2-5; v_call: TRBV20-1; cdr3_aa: CSAKRAGGLETQYF
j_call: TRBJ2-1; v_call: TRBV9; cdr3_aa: CASSVTAGHSYNEQFF
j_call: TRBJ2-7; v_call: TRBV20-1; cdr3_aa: CGARDDQGAPYEQYF
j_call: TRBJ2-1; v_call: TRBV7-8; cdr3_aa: CASSLGAANEQFF
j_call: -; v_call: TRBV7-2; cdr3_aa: CASSLSGKMYEQYF
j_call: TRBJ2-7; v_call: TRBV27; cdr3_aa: CASSWGRTGLSNEQYF
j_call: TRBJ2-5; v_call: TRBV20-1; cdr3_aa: CSARESSGRGIEETQYF
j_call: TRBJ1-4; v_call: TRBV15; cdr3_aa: CATSFDGINEKLFF
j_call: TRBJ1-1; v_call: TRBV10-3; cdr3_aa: CAISEWGPNTEAFF
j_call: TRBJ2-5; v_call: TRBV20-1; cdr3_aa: CSADRGTQYF
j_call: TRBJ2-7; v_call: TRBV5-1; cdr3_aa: CVSKTSGKAYEQYF
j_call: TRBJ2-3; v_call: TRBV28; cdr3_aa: CASPANGEITDTQYF
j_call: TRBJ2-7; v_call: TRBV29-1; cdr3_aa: CSVGQGSPYEQYF
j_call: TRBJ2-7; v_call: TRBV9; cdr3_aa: CASSVEGAYEQYF
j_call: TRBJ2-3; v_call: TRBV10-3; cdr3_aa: CAISGSQAISTDTQYF
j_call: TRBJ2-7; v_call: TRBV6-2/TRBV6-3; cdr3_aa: CASKTGGVKSYEQYF
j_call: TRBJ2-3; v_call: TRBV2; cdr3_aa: CASSEWRSTDTQYF
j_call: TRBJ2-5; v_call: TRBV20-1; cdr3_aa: CSARDKQREGQYF
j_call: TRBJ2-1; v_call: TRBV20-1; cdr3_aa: CSARVFRLEQFF
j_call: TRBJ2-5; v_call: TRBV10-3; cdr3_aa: CAISGGEGLSGAETQYF
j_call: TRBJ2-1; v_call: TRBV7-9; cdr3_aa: CASSLALGGDLDNEQFF
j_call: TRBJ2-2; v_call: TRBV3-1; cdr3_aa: CASSQVSRGTGELFF
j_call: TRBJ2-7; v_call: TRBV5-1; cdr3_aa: CASSLLGQQEIQYF
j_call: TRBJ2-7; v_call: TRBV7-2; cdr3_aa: CASSLATAKEQYF